This T cell receptor (beta chain) was captured by sequencing in a study of control samples from healthy donors and cancer patients. Profiled with immunoSEQ multiplex PCR; TCRdb holds only in-frame clones, not every one. Among around 170,000 clones listed, about 90% were seen once. Per the germline V gene, CDR1 is LGHDT and CDR2 is YNNKEL (reference sequence). This CDR3 contains 14 residues. Trimming removed 2 bases at V and 0 bases at J, with 6 bases between. The sequenced sample consisted of blood. This TCR came from a woman aged 50 to 60 in good health. The chain employs TRBV3-1 (or the pseudogene TRBV3-2) and TRBJ2-3, with TRBD2 as a possible D gene (6 bases). The chain's CDR3 is CASSQSGSTDTQYF. CDR3 in DNA: TGTGCCAGCAGCCAAAGCGGGAGCACAGATACGCAGTATTTT.